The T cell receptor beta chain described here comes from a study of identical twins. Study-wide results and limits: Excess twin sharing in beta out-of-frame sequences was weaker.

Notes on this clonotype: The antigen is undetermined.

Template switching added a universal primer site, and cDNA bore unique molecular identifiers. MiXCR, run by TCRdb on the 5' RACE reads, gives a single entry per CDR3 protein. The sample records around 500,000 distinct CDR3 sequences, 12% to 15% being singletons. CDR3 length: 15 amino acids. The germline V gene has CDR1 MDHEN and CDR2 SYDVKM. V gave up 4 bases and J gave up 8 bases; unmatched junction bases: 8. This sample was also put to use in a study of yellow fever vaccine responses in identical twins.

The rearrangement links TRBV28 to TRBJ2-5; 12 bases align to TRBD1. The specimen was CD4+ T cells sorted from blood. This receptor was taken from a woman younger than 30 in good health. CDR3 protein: CASSSPGQGAGTQYF. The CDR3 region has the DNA TGTGCCAGCAGTTCCCCGGGACAGGGGGCGGGTACCCAGTACTTC.